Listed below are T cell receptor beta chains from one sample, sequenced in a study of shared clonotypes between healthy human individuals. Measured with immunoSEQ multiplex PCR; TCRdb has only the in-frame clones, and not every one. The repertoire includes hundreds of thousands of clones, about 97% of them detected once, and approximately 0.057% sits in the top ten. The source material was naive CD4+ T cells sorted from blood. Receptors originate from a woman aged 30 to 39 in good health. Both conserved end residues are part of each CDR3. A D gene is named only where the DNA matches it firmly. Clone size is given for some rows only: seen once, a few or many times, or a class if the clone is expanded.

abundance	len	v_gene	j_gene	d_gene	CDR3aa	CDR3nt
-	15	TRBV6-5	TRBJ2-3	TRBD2	CASRSGVAGVDTQYF	TGTGCCAGTAGGAGCGGGGTAGCGGGAGTAGATACGCAGTATTTT
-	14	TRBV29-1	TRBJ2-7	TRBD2	CSVHLGTSGTEQYF	TGCAGCGTTCACCTGGGGACTAGCGGGACCGAGCAGTACTTC
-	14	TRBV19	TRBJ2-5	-	CASSISPTRETQYF	TGTGCCAGTAGTATAAGTCCGACCCGGGAGACCCAGTACTTC
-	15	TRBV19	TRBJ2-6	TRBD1	CASSITGAGANVLTF	TGTGCCAGTAGTATAACAGGGGCTGGGGCCAACGTCCTGACTTTC
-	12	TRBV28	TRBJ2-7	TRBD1	CASSTGQGVEYF	TGTGCCAGCAGCACGGGACAGGGGGTGGAGTACTTC
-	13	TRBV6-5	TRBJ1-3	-	CASSLGAGNTIYF	TGTGCCAGCAGCCTCGGAGCGGGAAACACCATATATTTT
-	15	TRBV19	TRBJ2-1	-	CASSIEGTPYNEQFF	TGTGCCAGTAGTATAGAAGGGACACCCTACAATGAGCAGTTCTTC
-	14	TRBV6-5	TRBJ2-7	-	CASSYSPDTYEQYF	TGTGCCAGCAGTTACTCGCCGGACACCTACGAGCAGTACTTC
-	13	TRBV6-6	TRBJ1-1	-	CASTRQINTEAFF	TGTGCCAGCACGAGACAGATTAACACTGAAGCTTTCTTT
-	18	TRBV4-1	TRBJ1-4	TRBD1	CASSPPATGGTTNEKLFF	TGCGCCAGCAGCCCGCCCGCGACAGGGGGAACAACTAATGAAAAACTGTTTTTT
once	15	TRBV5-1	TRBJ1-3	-	CASSLADPSGNTIYF	TGCGCCAGCAGCTTGGCAGACCCCTCTGGAAACACCATATATTTT
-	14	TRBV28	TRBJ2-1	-	CASRSIGGDNEQFF	TGTGCCAGCAGATCCATAGGAGGGGACAATGAGCAGTTCTTC
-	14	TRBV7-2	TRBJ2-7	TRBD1	CASSLGDRGHEQYF	TGTGCCAGCAGCTTAGGAGACAGGGGCCACGAGCAGTACTTC
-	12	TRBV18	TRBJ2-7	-	CASSATLDEQYF	TGTGCCAGCTCCGCCACGTTGGACGAGCAGTACTTC
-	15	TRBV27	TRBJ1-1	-	CASSSSRGGDTEAFF	TGTGCCAGCAGTTCATCCCGTGGGGGCGACACTGAAGCTTTCTTT
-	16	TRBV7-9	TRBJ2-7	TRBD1	CASSLRIGQGRYEQYF	TGTGCCAGCAGCTTAAGGATCGGACAGGGGCGCTACGAGCAGTACTTC
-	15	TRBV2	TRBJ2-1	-	CASSGIRHFRYEQFF	TGTGCCAGCAGTGGGATCCGTCACTTTAGGTATGAGCAGTTCTTC
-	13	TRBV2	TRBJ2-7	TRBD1	CASTGQGLYEQYF	TGTGCCAGCACCGGACAGGGGCTCTACGAGCAGTACTTC
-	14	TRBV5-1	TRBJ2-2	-	CASSLGQVTGELFF	TGCGCCAGCAGCTTGGGACAGGTCACCGGGGAGCTGTTTTTT
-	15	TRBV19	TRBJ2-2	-	CASSMFRVDTGELFF	TGTGCCAGTAGTATGTTCAGGGTCGACACCGGGGAGCTGTTTTTT
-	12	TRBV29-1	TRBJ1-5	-	CSVVWGNQPQHF	TGCAGCGTTGTGTGGGGCAATCAGCCCCAGCATTTT
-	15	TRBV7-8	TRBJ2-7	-	CASSARDPPPYEQYF	TGTGCCAGCAGCGCACGGGACCCACCCCCCTACGAGCAGTACTTC
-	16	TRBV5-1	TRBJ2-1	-	CASSLLAASSYNEQFF	TGCGCCAGCAGCTTGTTGGCGGCCAGCTCCTACAATGAGCAGTTCTTC
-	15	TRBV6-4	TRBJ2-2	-	CASSRGGTNTGELFF	TGTGCCAGCTCCCGGGGAGGGACAAACACCGGGGAGCTGTTTTTT
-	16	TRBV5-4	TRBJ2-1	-	CASAISRSRTYNEQFF	TGTGCCAGCGCCATTTCGAGGAGTAGGACCTACAATGAGCAGTTCTTC
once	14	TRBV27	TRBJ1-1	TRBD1	CASRNRGPWTEAFF	TGTGCCAGCAGGAACAGGGGCCCTTGGACTGAAGCTTTCTTT
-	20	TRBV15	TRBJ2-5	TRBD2	CATSRDTVWGLLAGQETQYF	TGTGCCACCAGCAGAGATACGGTCTGGGGGCTACTAGCGGGACAGGAGACCCAGTACTTC
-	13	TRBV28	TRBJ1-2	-	CASSFSGAYGYTF	TGTGCCAGCAGTTTTTCGGGGGCCTATGGCTACACCTTC
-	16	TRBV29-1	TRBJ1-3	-	CSVGAGGKIPITTIYF	TGCAGCGTCGGGGCCGGCGGGAAGATCCCCATAACCACCATATATTTT
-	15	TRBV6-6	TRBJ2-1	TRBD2	CASSYVLAGRNEQFF	TGTGCCAGCAGTTACGTCCTAGCGGGAAGGAATGAGCAGTTCTTC
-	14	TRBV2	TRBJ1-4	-	CASRVGATNEKLFF	TGTGCCAGCCGGGTCGGGGCAACTAATGAAAAACTGTTTTTT
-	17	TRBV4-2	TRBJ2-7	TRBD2	CASSQEFRVAGVREQYF	TGTGCCAGCAGCCAAGAGTTTAGGGTAGCGGGAGTCCGGGAGCAGTACTTC
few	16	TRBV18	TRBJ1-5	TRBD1	CASSPQGTGSNQPQHF	TGTGCCAGCTCACCCCAAGGGACAGGGAGCAATCAGCCCCAGCATTTT
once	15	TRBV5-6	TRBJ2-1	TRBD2	CASSPSGRENNEQFF	TGTGCCAGCAGCCCTAGCGGGAGGGAGAACAATGAGCAGTTCTTC
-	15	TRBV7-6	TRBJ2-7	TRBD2	CASSERTSGILEQYF	TGTGCCAGCAGCGAACGGACTAGCGGGATACTCGAGCAGTACTTC
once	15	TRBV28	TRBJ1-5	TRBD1	CASSLGQRYLQPQHF	TGTGCCAGCAGCTTGGGACAGAGATACCTTCAGCCCCAGCATTTT
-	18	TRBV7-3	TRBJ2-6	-	CASSLLAGIPSGANVLTF	TGTGCCAGCAGCTTATTGGCAGGTATCCCCTCTGGGGCCAACGTCCTGACTTTC
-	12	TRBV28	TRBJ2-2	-	CASSLVTGELFF	TGTGCCAGCAGTTTAGTAACCGGGGAGCTGTTTTTT
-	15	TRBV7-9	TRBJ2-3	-	CASSLGAGITDTQYF	TGTGCCAGCAGCTTAGGCGCAGGAATCACAGATACGCAGTATTTT
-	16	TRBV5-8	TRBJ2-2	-	CASSLKAPLLIGELFF	TGTGCCAGCAGCTTGAAAGCTCCCTTGTTGATCGGGGAGCTGTTTTTT
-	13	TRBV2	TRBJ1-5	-	CASKPGAGQPQHF	TGTGCCAGCAAGCCGGGGGCAGGACAGCCCCAGCATTTT
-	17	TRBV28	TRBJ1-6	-	CASSFGGGTSYNSPLHF	TGTGCCAGCAGTTTTGGGGGAGGGACTTCTTATAATTCACCCCTCCACTTT
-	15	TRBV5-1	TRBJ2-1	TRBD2	CASSQGTTGYNEQFF	TGCGCCAGCAGTCAAGGGACTACCGGCTACAATGAGCAGTTCTTC
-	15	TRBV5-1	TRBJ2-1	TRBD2	CASSLSPRTSSEQFF	TGCGCCAGCAGCTTGTCACCGAGGACTAGCTCTGAGCAGTTCTTC
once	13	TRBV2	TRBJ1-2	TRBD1	CASSSISQGPYTF	TGTGCCAGCAGTTCGATCTCACAGGGGCCGTACACCTTC
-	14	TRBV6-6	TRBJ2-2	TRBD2	CASSAGGYTGELFF	TGTGCCAGCAGTGCGGGGGGCTACACCGGGGAGCTGTTTTTT
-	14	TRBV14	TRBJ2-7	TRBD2	CASSPLAGGPRWYF	TGTGCCAGCAGCCCACTAGCGGGAGGGCCAAGGTGGTACTTC
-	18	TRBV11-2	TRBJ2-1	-	CASSLVLRGSTRYNEQFF	TGTGCCAGCAGCTTAGTATTGAGGGGTAGTACACGGTACAATGAGCAGTTCTTC
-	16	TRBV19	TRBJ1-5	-	CASSPRGGGGDQPQHF	TGTGCCAGTAGTCCCCGAGGAGGGGGTGGAGATCAGCCCCAGCATTTT
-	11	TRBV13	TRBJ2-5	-	CASRNQETQYF	TGTGCCAGCAGGAACCAAGAGACCCAGTACTTC
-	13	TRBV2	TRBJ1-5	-	CASRGGRREPQHF	TGTGCCAGCAGGGGAGGGCGACGGGAGCCCCAGCATTTT
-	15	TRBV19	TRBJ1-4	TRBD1	CASRPGTATNEKLFF	TGTGCCAGTAGGCCAGGGACAGCAACTAATGAAAAACTGTTTTTT
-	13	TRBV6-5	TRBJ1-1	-	CASRLTGNTEAFF	TGTGCCAGCAGATTGACAGGTAACACTGAAGCTTTCTTT
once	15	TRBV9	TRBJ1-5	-	CASSPGTNSNQPQHF	TGTGCCAGCAGCCCCGGGACAAATAGCAATCAGCCCCAGCATTTT